The present T cell receptor (beta chain) was sequenced within a study of blood T cell repertoires in COVID-19. Study overall: The United States, Italy and Spain supplied acute and convalescent COVID-19 samples.

Seattle researchers signed up patients amid active infection and tracked them longitudinally. In the source study's methods: Cell counts per sample came from amplifying reference gene primers. Sequencing used immunoSEQ multiplex PCR; TCRdb keeps in-frame clones, though not all of them. The V and J calls and clone size are taken from that table; D and trimming were inferred from the DNA. The table includes roughly 69,000 clones, about four fifths detected once. Trimming left V 8 bases short and J 5 bases short, with 6 bases between. Germline CDR1 and CDR2: ENHRY and SYGVKD. The CDR3 has 11 amino acids.

The sequencing input was peripheral blood. The clonotype originates from a man aged 45-65 years with COVID-19, enrolled during active disease. The chain uses TRBV10-3 and TRBJ2-2, with D possibly being TRBD1 (5 bases). CDR3 residues: CAIAGTGELFF. The CDR3 DNA follows: TGTGCCATCGCAGGGACCGGGGAGCTGTTTTTT.